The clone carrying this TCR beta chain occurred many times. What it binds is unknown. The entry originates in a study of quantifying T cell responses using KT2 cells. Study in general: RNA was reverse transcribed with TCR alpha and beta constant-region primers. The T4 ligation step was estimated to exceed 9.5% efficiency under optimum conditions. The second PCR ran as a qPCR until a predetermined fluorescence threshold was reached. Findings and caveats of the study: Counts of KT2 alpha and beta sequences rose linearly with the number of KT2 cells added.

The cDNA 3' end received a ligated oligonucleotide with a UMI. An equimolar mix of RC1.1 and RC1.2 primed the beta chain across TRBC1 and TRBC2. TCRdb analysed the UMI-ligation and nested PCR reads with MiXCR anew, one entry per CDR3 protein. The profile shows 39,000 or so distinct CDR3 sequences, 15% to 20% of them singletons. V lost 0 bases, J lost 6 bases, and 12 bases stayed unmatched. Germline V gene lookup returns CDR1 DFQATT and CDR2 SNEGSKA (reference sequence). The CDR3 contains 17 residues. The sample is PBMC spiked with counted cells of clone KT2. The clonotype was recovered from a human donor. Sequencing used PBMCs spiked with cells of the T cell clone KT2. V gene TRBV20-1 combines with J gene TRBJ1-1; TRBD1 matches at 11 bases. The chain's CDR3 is CSARDPTGTGGRAEAFF. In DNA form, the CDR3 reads TGCAGTGCTAGAGATCCTACCGGGACAGGGGGTAGGGCTGAAGCTTTCTTT.